This T cell receptor (beta chain) was recorded in a study of shared clonotypes between healthy human individuals. The method was immunoSEQ multiplex PCR; TCRdb's version includes in-frame clones alone and lacks a portion of them. The sample records around 1.4 million clones, about 98.5% being singletons. CDR3 size: 11 residues. V lost 5 bases and J lost 3, with 5 bases in between. Germline loops: CDR1 DFQATT, CDR2 SNEGSKA (reference sequence). The chain uses TRBV20-1 and TRBJ1-5; no clear D. The sequence derives from a man aged 25-40 years in good health. The sequenced sample was naive CD4+ T cells sorted from blood. The subset here: CD45RA+ positively selected. The CDR3 protein is CSASDNQPQHF. Written as DNA, the CDR3 is TGCAGTGCTTCGGACAATCAGCCCCAGCATTTT.